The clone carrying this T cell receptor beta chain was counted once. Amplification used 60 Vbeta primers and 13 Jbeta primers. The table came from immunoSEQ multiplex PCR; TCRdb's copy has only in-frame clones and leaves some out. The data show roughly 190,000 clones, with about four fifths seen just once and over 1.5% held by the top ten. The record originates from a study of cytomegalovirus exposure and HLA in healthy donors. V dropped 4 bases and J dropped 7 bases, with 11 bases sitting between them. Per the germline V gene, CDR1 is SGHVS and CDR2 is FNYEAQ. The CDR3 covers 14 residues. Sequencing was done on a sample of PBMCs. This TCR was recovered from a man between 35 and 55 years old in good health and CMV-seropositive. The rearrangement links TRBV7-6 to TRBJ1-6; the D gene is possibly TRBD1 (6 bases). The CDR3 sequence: CASSSDRLNSPLHF. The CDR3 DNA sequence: TGTGCCAGCAGCTCCGACAGGCTCAATTCACCCCTCCACTTT.